Listed below are T cell receptor beta chains from one sample, sequenced in a study of control samples from healthy donors and cancer patients. Generated by immunoSEQ multiplex PCR, the TCRdb table keeps only in-frame clones and is missing some. The table includes about 250,000 clones, over 70% detected once. Specimen: PBMCs. The receptors shown here come from an older woman with lung cancer. The CDR3 runs from the conserved cysteine through the conserved F or W. A D gene is named only where the DNA matches it firmly.

TRBD2	TRBV7-3	TRBJ2-3	TGTGCCAGCAGCGCTGGACTAGCGGGGGGCACAGATACGCAGTATTTT	CASSAGLAGGTDTQYF
.	TRBV10-2	TRBJ1-2	TGCGCCACCCAGGCTGGGGTTAACTATGGCTACACCTTC	CATQAGVNYGYTF
.	TRBV14	TRBJ2-2	TGTGCCAGCAGCCGACAAATGACCGGGGAGCTGTTTTTT	CASSRQMTGELFF
.	TRBV7-3	TRBJ2-1	TGTGCCAGCAGCTTAAGGGCGGGGGCAGGGAGGGATGAGCAGTTCTTC	CASSLRAGAGRDEQFF
TRBD1	TRBV11-2	TRBJ1-1	TGTGCCAGCAGCTTCCCCGGACAGGGGAGCACTGAAGCTTTCTTT	CASSFPGQGSTEAFF
TRBD1	TRBV4-1	TRBJ2-5	TGCGCCAGCAGCCAAGCCCCGGGACAGGGAAGGACCCAGTACTTC	CASSQAPGQGRTQYF
.	TRBV4-2	TRBJ1-1	TGTGCCAGCAGCCAAGAGACAAGACAGACGAACACTGAAGCTTTCTTT	CASSQETRQTNTEAFF
TRBD1	TRBV27	TRBJ2-3	TGTGCCAGCAGTTTATTTCGCGGGACAGGGACAGATACGCAGTATTTT	CASSLFRGTGTDTQYF
.	TRBV5-1	TRBJ2-5	TGCGCCAGCAGCTTGGCGTGGGGGGCTGGAGAGACCCAGTACTTC	CASSLAWGAGETQYF
TRBD2	TRBV7-9	TRBJ2-7	TGTGCCAGCAGCTTAGCACCGGGGGGTCGCGAGCAGTACTTC	CASSLAPGGREQYF
.	TRBV2	TRBJ2-7	TGTGCCAGCATTGAGGGGCGCACGGGCGAGCAGTACTTC	CASIEGRTGEQYF